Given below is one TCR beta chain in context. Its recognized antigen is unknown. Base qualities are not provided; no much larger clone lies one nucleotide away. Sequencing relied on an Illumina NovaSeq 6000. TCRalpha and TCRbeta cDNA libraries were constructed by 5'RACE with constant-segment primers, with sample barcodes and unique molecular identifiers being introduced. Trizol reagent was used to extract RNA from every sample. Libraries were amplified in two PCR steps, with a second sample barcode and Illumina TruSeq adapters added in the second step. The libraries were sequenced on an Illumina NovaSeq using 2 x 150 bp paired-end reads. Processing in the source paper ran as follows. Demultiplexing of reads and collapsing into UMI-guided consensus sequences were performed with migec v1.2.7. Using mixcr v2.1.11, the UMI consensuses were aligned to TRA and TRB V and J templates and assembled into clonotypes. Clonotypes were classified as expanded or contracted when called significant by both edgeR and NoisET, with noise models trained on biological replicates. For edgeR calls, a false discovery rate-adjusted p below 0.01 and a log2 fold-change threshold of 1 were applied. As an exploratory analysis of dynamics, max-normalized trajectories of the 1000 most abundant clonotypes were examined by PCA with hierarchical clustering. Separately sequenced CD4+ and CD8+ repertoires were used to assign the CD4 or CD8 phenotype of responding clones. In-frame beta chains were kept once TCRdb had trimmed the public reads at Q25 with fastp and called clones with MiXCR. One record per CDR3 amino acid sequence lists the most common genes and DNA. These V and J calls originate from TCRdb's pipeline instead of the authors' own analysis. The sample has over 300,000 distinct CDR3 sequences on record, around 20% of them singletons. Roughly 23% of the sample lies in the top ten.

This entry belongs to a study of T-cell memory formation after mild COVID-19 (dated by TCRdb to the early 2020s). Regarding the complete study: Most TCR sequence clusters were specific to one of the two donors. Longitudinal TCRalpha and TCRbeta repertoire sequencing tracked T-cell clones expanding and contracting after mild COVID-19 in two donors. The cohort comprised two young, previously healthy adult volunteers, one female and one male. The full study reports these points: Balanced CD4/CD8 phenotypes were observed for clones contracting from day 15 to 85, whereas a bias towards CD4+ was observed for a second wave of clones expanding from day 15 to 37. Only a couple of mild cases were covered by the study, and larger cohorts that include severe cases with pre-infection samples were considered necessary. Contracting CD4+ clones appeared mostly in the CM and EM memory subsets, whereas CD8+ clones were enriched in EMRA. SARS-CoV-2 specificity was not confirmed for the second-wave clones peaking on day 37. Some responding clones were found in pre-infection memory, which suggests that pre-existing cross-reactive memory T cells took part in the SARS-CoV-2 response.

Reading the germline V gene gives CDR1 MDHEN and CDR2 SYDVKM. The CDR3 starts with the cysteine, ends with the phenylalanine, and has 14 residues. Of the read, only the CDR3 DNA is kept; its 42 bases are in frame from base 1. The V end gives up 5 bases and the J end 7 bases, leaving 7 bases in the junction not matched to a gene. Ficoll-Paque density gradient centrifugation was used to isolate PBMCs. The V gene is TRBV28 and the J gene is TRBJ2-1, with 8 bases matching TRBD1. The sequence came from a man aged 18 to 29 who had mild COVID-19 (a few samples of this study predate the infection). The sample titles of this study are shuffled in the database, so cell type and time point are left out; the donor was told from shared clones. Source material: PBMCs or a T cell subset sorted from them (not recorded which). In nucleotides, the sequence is TGTGCCAGCAGTGCCCCGGACAGGGTAAATGAGCAGTTCTTC. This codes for CASSAPDRVNEQFF.